Each of the 17 T cell receptor beta chains below was sequenced from the same sample in a study of T cell responses to AZD1222 COVID-19 vaccine. Using immunoSEQ multiplex PCR, the repertoire was profiled, and TCRdb retains in-frame clones only, with some absent. The profile shows some 150,000 clones, approximately 85% of them singletons. Here the sequenced sample was peripheral blood, taken on day 0 of AZD1222 vaccination. The receptors shown here come from an adult in good health.

CDR3 bases: TGTGCGTCTTCTCCGCTTAATAATTCACCCCTCCACTTT. Its translation is CASSPLNNSPLHF. This chain connects TRBV5-8 to TRBJ1-6; the D is unclear. CDR3 length: 13 residues. CDR1 is SGHTS, CDR2 YDEGEE, per germline.

This clone appeared a single time. The chain recombines TRBV30 with TRBJ1-1; D is ambiguous. Germline lookup yields CDR1 GTSNPN and CDR2 SVGIG (reference sequence). V was pared by 0 bases and J by 4 bases, with 3 bases between. This CDR3 comprises 11 residues. CDR3 loop: CAWSVFTEAFF. CDR3 bases: TGTGCCTGGAGTGTGTTCACTGAAGCTTTCTTT.

V usage is TRBV5-1 and J usage is TRBJ2-3; 8 bases match TRBD2. The CDR3 loop spans 17 amino acids. V lost 0 bases and J lost 2; bases outside the gene matches: 8. Germline V gives CDR1 SGHRS, CDR2 YFSETQ. DNA of the CDR3: TGCGCCAGCAGCTTGGTTCGGGGTAGCGGGGACACAGATACGCAGTATTTT. Amino acid sequence: CASSLVRGSGDTDTQYF.

V gene TRBV2 combines with J gene TRBJ1-1; possible D gene TRBD1, 5 bases. The CDR3 runs to 11 residues. CDR1 and CDR2 from the germline V gene are SNHLY and FYNNEI. Trimming took 9 bases from V and 6 from J, leaving 11 bases between them. CDR3 residues: CASTRGAEAFF. The CDR3 DNA follows: TGTGCCAGTACGAGAGGGGCTGAAGCTTTCTTT.

The J gene is TRBJ1-2, the V gene TRBV7-2; possible D gene TRBD1, 6 bases. Per germline, CDR1 SGHTA and CDR2 FQGNSA. This CDR3 comprises 13 residues. The ends were cut back, 5 bases at V and 2 bases at J, with 9 bases in the middle. The CDR3 sequence: CASSAGTNYGYTF. The CDR3 nucleotides are TGTGCCAGCAGCGCCGGGACAAACTATGGCTACACCTTC.

The chain has TRBV2 and TRBJ2-7; D gene uncertain. Between the trimmed V and J ends, which lost 7 bases and 0 bases, there was a span of 13 bases. Germline CDR1 and CDR2: SNHLY and FYNNEI. The CDR3 extends over 14 amino acids. The CDR3 spells CASNQRTASYEQYF. The CDR3 bases are TGTGCCAGCAACCAAAGGACGGCCTCCTACGAGCAGTACTTC.

The J gene is TRBJ1-1, the V gene TRBV30, with 8 nucleotides matching TRBD1. This CDR3 has 14 amino acids. Looked up from germline, CDR1 is GTSNPN and CDR2 is SVGIG (reference sequence). V gave up 2 bases and J gave up 11 bases; unmatched junction bases: 13. CDR3: CAWSHQGAQEGAFF. The CDR3 nucleotides read TGTGCCTGGAGTCATCAGGGGGCTCAGGAGGGGGCTTTCTTT.

The rearrangement joins TRBV12-3 or TRBV12-4 to TRBJ1-3; D is uncertain. V was pared by 10 bases and J by 3 bases, with 13 bases between. CDR3 length: 13 amino acids. CDR3: CATRAVGGNTIYF. The CDR3 nucleotides are TGTGCCACCCGGGCCGTCGGTGGAAACACCATATATTTT.

The V and J genes are TRBV6-2 or TRBV6-3 and TRBJ1-4; perhaps TRBD1 as D (5 bases). In germline, CDR1 is MNHEY, CDR2 SVGEGT. The CDR3 consists of 14 residues. V was cut by 4 bases and J by 5 bases, with 11 bases left in between. The CDR3 nucleotides read TGTGCCAGCAGTTCGCCGGACACCAATGAAAAACTGTTTTTT. Its translation is CASSSPDTNEKLFF.

The chain joins TRBV11-1 to TRBJ2-7; either TRBD1 or TRBD2 may fit D (5 bases each). V gave up 3 bases and J gave up 4 bases, with 16 bases separating them. This CDR3 has 15 amino acids. Germline CDR1 is SGHAT and CDR2 is FQDESV (reference sequence). Written as DNA, the CDR3 is TGTGCCAGCAGCTTTGGGGGAGTCGGCTCTTACGAGCAGTACTTC. Its protein is CASSFGGVGSYEQYF. The full variable domain, rest sourced from reference TRBV11-1 and TRBJ2-7, is EAEVAQSPRYKITEKSQAVAFWCDPISGHATLYWYRQILGQGPELLVQFQDESVVDDSQLPKDRFSAERLKGVDSTLKIQPAELGDSAMYLCASSFGGVGSYEQYFGPGTRLTVT.

The chain joins TRBV18 to TRBJ1-4; D unclear. Germline V CDR1 and CDR2: KGHSH, LQKENI. Trimming removed 0 bases from V and 5 bases from J, with 7 bases in between. The CDR3 is made up of 14 amino acids. CDR3 DNA sequence: TGTGCCAGCTCACCACCGATGGGCAATGAAAAACTGTTTTTT. It codes for CASSPPMGNEKLFF.

The chain couples TRBV9 to TRBJ2-3; D is undetermined. The CDR3 has 15 residues. Deletions cut 0 bases from V and 0 bases from J, with 8 bases between. Germline V gene lookup returns CDR1 SGDLS and CDR2 YYNGEE. CDR3 in amino acids: CASSVAGISTDTQYF. CDR3 bases: TGTGCCAGCAGCGTAGCTGGTATCAGCACAGATACGCAGTATTTT.

The chain is built from TRBV5-4 and TRBJ2-1; D not certain. The CDR3 loop spans 10 amino acids. Trimming took 10 bases from V and 6 from J, leaving 8 bases between them. The germline V gene encodes CDR1 SGHNT and CDR2 YYREEE (reference sequence). The CDR3 nucleotides read TGTGCCTCAGGCTCCAATGAGCAGTTCTTC. Amino acid sequence: CASGSNEQFF.

The chain uses TRBV5-1 and TRBJ1-4, with TRBD1 identical over 7 bases. Germline lookup yields CDR1 SGHRS and CDR2 YFSETQ. V lost 0 bases, J lost 4 bases, and 6 bases stayed unmatched. The CDR3 has 16 amino acids. CDR3: CASSLGLGQLNEKLFF. The CDR3, as DNA: TGCGCCAGCAGCTTGGGCCTGGGACAGCTTAATGAAAAACTGTTTTTT.

In this sample, this clone turned up once. This rearrangement joins TRBV28 to TRBJ2-5; 8 bases line up with TRBD1. V lost 4 bases, J lost 5 bases, and 9 bases stayed unmatched. The V gene's germline CDR1 is MDHEN and CDR2 SYDVKM. The CDR3 has 15 residues. CDR3 coding DNA: TGTGCCAGCAGTTCCGACGCAGGGGGCTTGGAGACCCAGTACTTC. Translated, it gives CASSSDAGGLETQYF.

This clone was observed a single time. This chain links TRBV5-5 with TRBJ1-2, with TRBD1 matching over 10 bases. Looked up from germline, CDR1 is SGHKS and CDR2 is YYEKEE (reference sequence). This CDR3 region has 14 residues. The junction had 3 bases not matched to a gene; V was cut back by 4 bases and J by 3 bases. CDR3 amino acids: CASSRQGADYGYTF. CDR3 DNA sequence: TGTGCCAGCAGCCGACAGGGGGCTGACTATGGCTACACCTTC.

The rearrangement uses TRBV2 and TRBJ1-1; 7 bases align to TRBD1. CDR1 and CDR2 (germline): SNHLY, FYNNEI. The CDR3 consists of 16 residues. J lost 2 bases, V lost 1 base, and 7 bases had no gene match. CDR3 nucleotide sequence: TGTGCCAGCAGTGAAGTCCCCAGGGGGGGAAACACTGAAGCTTTCTTT. Encoded protein: CASSEVPRGGNTEAFF.